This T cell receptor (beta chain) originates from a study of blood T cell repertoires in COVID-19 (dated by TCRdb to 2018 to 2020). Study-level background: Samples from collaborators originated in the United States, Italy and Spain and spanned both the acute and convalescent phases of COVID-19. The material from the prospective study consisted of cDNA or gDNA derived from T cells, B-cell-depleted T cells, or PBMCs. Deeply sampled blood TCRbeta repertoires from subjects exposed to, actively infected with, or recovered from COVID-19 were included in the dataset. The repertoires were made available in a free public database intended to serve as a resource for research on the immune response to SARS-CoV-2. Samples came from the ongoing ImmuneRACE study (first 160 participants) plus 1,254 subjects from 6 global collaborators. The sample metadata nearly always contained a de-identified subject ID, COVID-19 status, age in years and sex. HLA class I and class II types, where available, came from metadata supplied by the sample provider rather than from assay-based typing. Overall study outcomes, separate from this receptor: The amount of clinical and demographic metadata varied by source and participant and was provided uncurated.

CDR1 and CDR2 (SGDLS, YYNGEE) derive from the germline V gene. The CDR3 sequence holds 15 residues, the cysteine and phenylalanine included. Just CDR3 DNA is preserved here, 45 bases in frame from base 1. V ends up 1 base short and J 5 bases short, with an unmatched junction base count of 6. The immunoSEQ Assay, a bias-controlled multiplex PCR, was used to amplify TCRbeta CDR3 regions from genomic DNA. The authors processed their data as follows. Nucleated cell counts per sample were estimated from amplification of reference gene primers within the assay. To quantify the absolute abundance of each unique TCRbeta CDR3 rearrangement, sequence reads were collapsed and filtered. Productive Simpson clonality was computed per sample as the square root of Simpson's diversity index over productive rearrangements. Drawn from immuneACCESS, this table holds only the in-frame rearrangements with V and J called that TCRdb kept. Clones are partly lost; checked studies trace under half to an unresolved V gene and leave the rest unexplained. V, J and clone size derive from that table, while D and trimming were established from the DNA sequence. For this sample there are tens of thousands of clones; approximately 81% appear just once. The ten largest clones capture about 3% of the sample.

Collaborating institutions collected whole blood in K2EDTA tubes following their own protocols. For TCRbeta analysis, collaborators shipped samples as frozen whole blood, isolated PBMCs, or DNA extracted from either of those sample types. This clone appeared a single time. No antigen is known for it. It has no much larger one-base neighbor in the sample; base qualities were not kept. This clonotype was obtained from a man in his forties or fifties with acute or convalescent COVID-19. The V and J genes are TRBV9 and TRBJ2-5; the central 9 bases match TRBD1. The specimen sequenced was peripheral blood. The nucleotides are TGTGCCAGCAGCGTATCGGACAGGGGATACGAGACCCAGTACTTC. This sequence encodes CASSVSDRGYETQYF.